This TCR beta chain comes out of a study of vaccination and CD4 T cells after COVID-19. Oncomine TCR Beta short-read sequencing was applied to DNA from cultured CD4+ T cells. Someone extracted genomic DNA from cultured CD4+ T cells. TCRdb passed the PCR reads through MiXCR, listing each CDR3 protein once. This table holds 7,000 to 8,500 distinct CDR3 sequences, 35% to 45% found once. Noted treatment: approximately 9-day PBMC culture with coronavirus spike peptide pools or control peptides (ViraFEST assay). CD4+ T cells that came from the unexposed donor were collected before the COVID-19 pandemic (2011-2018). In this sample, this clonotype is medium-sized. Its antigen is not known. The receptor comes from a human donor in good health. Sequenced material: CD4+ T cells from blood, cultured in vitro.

The CDR3 spells CSASPPQGVTEAFF. The CDR3 nucleotides are TGCAGTGCTAGCCCCCCCCAGGGGGTCACTGAAGCTTTCTTT. The rearrangement joins TRBV20-1 to TRBJ1-1; 7 bases align to TRBD1. The J segment lost 4 bases and the V segment lost 3 bases, leaving 8 bases of the junction unmatched. This CDR3 is built from 14 residues. Germline CDR1 reads DFQATT; CDR2 reads SNEGSKA (reference sequence).